The 5 T cell receptor beta chains given below trace back to one sample, sequenced in a study of blood T cell repertoires in COVID-19. TCRdb's table, derived via immunoSEQ multiplex PCR, lists solely in-frame clones and lacks some. The data show about 310,000 clones, 85% seen once. Sequenced input: PBMCs or T cells enriched from blood (not recorded which). Receptor source: a woman aged 25 to 39 who had been exposed to COVID-19.

The chain uses TRBV18 and TRBJ1-2; TRBD1 matches 7 bases. V trimming: 1 base; J trimming: 2 bases; junction bases outside the gene matches: 1. In germline, CDR1 is KGHSH, CDR2 LQKENI. This CDR3 is built from 14 residues. In DNA form, the CDR3 reads TGTGCCAGCTCACCACGGGACAGAAACTATGGCTACACCTTC. Protein sequence: CASSPRDRNYGYTF.

The rearrangement links TRBV27 to TRBJ2-1; 9 bases are a match to TRBD2. V lost 6 bases to trimming and J lost 3 bases; unmatched junction nucleotides: 6. Germline assignment: CDR1 MNHEY and CDR2 SMNVEV (reference sequence). This CDR3 has 15 residues. In DNA form, the CDR3 reads TGTGCCAGCAGCTATAGCGGGAGTCGCTACAATGAGCAGTTCTTC. This translates into CASSYSGSRYNEQFF.

The rearrangement joins TRBV12-3 or TRBV12-4 to TRBJ2-1; 10 nucleotides match TRBD1. J gave up 7 bases and V 9 bases, and 6 bases lay outside the gene matches. This CDR3 contains 13 residues. The CDR3 DNA reads as TGTGCCAGTCGGACAGGGGGTAATAATGAGCAGTTCTTC. Protein product: CASRTGGNNEQFF.

This clone came up once. The CDR3 is CASSTTGYTF. The CDR3 DNA is TGTGCCAGCTCAACTACTGGCTACACCTTC. The chain couples TRBV18 to TRBJ1-2; D not certain. Trimming shortened V by 5 bases and J by 7 bases, and 5 bases separated the two germline ends. The CDR3 runs 10 residues. Per the germline V gene, CDR1 is KGHSH and CDR2 is LQKENI.

V and J are TRBV11-3 and TRBJ2-1; 8 positions agree with TRBD1. This CDR3 is 15 amino acids long. CDR1 and CDR2 from the germline V gene are SGHNT and YENEEA. After removal of 0 bases from V and 6 bases from J, the junction contained 4 bases not matched to a gene. The CDR3 reads CASSLEGQVGNEQFF. The CDR3, as DNA: TGTGCCAGCAGCTTAGAGGGACAGGTCGGCAATGAGCAGTTCTTC.